This T cell receptor beta chain appears in the sequencing data of a study of T-cell reconstitution after alpha-beta-depleted transplantation in children. Germline assignment: CDR1 MNHEY and CDR2 SVGAGI. The CDR3 covers 11 residues. Trimming removed 8 bases from V and 1 base from J, with 5 bases in between. This clonotype has a count of ten or more. Preparation of the TCRbeta library was carried out with unique molecular identifiers. One entry per CDR3 protein results from TCRdb running MiXCR on the PCR reads. The data hold roughly 170,000 distinct CDR3 sequences, with 6.5% to 7.5% observed a single time.

The sample consisted of PBMCs from the stem cell graft donor, taken from the stem cell graft. The sequence derives from a human donor who donated a stem cell graft to a child with Wiskott-Aldrich syndrome. The V call is TRBV6-5, the J call TRBJ1-1; D call uncertain. The DNA of the CDR3 is TGTGCCAGCTTCAGGAACACTGAAGCTTTCTTT. Protein product: CASFRNTEAFF.